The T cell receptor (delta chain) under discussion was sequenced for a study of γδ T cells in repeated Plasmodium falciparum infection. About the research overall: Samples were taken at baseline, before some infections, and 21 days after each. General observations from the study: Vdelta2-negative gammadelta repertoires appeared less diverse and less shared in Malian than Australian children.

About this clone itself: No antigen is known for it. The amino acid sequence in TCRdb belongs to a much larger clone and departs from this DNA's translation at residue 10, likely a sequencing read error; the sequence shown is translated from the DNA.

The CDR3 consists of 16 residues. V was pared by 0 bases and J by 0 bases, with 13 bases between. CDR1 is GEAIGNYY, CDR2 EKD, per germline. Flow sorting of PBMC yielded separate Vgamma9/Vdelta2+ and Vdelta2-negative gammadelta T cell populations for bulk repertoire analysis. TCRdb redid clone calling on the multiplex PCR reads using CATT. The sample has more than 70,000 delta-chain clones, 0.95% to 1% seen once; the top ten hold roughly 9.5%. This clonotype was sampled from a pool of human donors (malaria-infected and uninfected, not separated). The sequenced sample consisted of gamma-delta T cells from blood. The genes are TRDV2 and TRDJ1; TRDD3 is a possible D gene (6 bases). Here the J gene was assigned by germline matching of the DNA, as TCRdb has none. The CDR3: CACDTVGMLDTDKLIF. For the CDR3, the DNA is TGTGCCTGTGACACCGTGGGGATGCTAGACACCGATAAACTCATCTTT.